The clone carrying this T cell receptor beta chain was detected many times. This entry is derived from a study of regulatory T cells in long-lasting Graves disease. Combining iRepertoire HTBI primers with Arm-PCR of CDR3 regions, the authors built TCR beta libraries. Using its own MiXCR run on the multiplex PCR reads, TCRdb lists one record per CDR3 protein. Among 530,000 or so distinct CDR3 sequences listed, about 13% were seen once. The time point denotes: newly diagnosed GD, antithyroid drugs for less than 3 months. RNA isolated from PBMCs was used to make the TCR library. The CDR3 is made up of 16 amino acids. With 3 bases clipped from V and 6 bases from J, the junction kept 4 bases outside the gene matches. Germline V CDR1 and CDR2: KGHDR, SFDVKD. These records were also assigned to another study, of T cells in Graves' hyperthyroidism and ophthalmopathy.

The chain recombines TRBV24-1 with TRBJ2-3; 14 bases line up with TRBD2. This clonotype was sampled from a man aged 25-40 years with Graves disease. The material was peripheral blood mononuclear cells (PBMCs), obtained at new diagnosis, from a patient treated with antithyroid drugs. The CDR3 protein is CATSDPRTSGRDTQYF. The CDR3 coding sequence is TGTGCCACCAGTGATCCCCGGACTAGCGGGAGGGATACGCAGTATTTT.